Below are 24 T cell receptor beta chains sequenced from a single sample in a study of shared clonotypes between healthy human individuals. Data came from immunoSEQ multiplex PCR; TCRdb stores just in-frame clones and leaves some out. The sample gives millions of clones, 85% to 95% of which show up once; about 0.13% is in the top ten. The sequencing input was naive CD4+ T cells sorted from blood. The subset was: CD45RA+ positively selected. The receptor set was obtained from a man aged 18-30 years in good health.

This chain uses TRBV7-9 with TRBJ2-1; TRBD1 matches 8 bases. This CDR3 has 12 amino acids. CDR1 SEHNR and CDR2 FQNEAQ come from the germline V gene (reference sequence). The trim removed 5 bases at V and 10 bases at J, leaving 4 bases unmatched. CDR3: CASSPGQGEQFF. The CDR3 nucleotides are TGTGCCAGCAGCCCCGGACAGGGCGAGCAGTTCTTC.

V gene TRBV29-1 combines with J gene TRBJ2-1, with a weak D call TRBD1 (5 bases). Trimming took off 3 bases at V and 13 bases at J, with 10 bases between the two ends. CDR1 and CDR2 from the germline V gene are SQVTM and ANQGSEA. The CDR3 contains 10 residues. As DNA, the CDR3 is TGCAGCGTTGACAGGGCCTTACAGTTCTTC. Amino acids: CSVDRALQFF.

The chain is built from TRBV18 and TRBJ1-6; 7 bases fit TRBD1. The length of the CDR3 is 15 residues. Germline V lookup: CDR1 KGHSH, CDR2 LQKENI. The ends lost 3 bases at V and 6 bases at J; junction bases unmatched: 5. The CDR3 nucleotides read TGTGCCAGCTCACCGCCCGGGACAGTTAATTCACCCCTCCACTTT. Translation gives CASSPPGTVNSPLHF.

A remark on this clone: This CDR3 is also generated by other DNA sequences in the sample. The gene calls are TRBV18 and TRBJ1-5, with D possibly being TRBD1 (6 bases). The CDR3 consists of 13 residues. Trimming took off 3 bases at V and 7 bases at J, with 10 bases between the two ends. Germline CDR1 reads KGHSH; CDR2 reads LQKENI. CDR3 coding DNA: TGTGCCAGCTCACCGGCACAGGGCCAGCCCCAGCATTTT. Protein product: CASSPAQGQPQHF.

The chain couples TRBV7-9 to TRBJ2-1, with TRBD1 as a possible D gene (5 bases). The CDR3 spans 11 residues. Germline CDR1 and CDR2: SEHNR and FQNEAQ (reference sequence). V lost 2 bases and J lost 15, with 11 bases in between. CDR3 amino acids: CASSLLAGWFF. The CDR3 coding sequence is TGTGCCAGCAGCTTATTGGCAGGGTGGTTCTTC.

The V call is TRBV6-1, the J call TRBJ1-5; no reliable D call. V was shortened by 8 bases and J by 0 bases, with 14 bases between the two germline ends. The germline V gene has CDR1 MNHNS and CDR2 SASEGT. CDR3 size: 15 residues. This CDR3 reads CASSLDGLSNQPQHF. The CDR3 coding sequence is TGTGCCAGCTCGCTTGACGGCCTTAGCAATCAGCCCCAGCATTTT.

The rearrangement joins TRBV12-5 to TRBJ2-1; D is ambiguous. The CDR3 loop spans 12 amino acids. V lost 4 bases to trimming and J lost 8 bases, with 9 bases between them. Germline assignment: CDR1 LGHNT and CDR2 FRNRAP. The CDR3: CASGSSRDEQFF. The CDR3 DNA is TGTGCTAGTGGTTCCTCCCGGGATGAGCAGTTCTTC.

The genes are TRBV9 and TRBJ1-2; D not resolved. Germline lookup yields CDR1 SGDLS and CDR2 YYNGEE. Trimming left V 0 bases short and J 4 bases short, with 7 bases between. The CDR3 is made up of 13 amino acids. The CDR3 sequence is CASSVAQSYGYTF. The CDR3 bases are TGTGCCAGCAGCGTAGCGCAGTCCTATGGCTACACCTTC.

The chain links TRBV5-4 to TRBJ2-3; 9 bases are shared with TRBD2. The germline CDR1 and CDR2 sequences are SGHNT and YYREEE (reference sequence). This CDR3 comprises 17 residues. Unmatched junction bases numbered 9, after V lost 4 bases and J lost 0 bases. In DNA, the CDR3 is TGTGCCAGCAGCGTCTTCCTAGCGGGACCTAGCACAGATACGCAGTATTTT. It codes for CASSVFLAGPSTDTQYF.

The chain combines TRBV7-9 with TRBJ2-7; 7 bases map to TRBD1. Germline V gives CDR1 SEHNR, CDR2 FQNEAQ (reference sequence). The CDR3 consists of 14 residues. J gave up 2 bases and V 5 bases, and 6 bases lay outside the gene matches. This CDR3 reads CASSVVRGTYEQYF. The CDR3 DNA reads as TGTGCCAGCAGCGTTGTCAGGGGGACCTACGAGCAGTACTTC.

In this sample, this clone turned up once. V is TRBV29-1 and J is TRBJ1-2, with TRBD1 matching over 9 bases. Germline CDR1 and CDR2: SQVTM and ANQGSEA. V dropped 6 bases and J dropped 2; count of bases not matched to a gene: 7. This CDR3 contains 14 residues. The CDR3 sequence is CSVGMGQGNYGYTF. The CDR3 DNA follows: TGCAGCGTCGGTATGGGACAGGGCAACTATGGCTACACCTTC.

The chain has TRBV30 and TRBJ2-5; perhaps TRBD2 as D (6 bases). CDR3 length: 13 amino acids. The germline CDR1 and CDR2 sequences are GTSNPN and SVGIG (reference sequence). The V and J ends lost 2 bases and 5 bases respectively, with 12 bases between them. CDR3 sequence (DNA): TGTGCCTGGAGTTTGCGGGGTTTCGAGACCCAGTACTTC. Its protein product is CAWSLRGFETQYF.

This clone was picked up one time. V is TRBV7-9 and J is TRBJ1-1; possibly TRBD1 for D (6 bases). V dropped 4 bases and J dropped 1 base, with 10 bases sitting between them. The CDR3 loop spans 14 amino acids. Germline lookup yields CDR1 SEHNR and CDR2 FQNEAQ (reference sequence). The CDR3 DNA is TGTGCCAGCAGCTACCAGGACAGGAACACTGAAGCTTTCTTT. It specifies CASSYQDRNTEAFF. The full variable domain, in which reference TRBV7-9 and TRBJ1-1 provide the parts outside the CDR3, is DTGVSQNPRHKITKRGQNVTFRCDPISEHNRLYWYRQTLGQGPEFLTYFQNEAQLEKSRLLSDRFSAERPKGSFSTLEIQRTEQGDSAMYLCASSYQDRNTEAFFGQGTRLTVV.

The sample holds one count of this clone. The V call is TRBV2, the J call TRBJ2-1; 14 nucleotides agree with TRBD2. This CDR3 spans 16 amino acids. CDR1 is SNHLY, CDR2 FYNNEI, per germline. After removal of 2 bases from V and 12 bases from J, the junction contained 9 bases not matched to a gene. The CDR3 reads CASSERGTSGGIPQFF. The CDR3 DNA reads TGTGCCAGCAGTGAACGCGGGACTAGCGGGGGCATCCCGCAGTTCTTC.

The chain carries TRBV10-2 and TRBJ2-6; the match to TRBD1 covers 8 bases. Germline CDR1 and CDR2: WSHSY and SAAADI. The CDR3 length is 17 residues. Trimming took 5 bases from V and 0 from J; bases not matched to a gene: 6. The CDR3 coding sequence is TGCGCCAGCAGTAGTAGAGGACAGGGCTCTGGGGCCAACGTCCTGACTTTC. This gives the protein CASSSRGQGSGANVLTF.

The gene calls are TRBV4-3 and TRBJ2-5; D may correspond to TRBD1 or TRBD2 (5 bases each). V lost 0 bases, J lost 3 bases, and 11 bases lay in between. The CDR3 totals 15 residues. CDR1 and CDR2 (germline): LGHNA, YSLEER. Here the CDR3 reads CASSQEGTRKETQYF. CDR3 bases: TGCGCCAGCAGCCAAGAAGGGACCAGGAAAGAGACCCAGTACTTC.

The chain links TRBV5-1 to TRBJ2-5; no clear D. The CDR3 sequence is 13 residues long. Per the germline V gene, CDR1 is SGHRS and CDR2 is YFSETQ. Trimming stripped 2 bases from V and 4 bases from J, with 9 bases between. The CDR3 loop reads CASSFYLTETQYF. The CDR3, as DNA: TGCGCCAGCAGCTTTTACCTTACAGAGACCCAGTACTTC.

CDR3 DNA sequence: TGTGCCACCAGCAGAGATGCCCAGCTGACTGGAAACACCATATATTTT. It encodes CATSRDAQLTGNTIYF. The V and J genes are TRBV15 and TRBJ1-3; D gene uncertain. V dropped 0 bases and J dropped 2 bases, with 11 bases sitting between them. The CDR3 has 16 amino acids. Germline CDR1 LNHNV, CDR2 YYDKDF (reference sequence).

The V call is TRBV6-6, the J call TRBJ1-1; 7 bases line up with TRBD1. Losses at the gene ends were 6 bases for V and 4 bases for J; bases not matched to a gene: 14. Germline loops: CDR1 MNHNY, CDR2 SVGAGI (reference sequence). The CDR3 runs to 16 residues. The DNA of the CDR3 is TGTGCCAGCAGGTCACCCCAGGGGGTTGGCACCACTGAAGCTTTCTTT. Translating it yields CASRSPQGVGTTEAFF.

The CDR3 loop is CASRRQSSYEQYF. The CDR3, as DNA: TGTGCCAGCAGAAGACAGAGCTCCTACGAGCAGTACTTC. The J gene is TRBJ2-7, the V gene TRBV28; weak D call: TRBD1 (5 bases). Germline CDR1 MDHEN, CDR2 SYDVKM. Trimming left V 6 bases short and J 0 bases short, with 9 bases between. The CDR3 has 13 residues. The full variable domain, rest sourced from reference TRBV28 and TRBJ2-7, is DVKVTQSSRYLVKRTGEKVFLECVQDMDHENMFWYRQDPGLGLRLIYFSYDVKMKEKGDIPEGYSVSREKKERFSLILESASTNQTSMYLCASRRQSSYEQYFGPGTRLTVT.

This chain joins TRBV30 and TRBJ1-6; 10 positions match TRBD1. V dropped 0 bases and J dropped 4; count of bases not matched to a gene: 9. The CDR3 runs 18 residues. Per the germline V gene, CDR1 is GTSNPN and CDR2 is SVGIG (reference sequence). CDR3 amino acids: CAWSVGPGQGRYNSPLHF. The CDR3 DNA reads TGTGCCTGGAGTGTGGGCCCGGGACAGGGGAGGTATAATTCACCCCTCCACTTT.

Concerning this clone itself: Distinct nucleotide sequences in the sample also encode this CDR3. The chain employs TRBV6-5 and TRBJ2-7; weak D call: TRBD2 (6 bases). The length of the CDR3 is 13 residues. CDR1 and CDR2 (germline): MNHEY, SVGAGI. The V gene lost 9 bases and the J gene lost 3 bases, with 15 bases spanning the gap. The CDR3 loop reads CASRRDSHYEQYF. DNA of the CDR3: TGTGCCAGTCGGAGGGATTCCCACTACGAGCAGTACTTC.

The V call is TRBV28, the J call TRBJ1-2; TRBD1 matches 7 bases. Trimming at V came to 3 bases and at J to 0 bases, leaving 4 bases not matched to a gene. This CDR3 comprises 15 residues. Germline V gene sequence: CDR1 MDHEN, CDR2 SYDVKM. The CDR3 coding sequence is TGTGCCAGCAGTTTCAGGGGGGCCACTAACTATGGCTACACCTTC. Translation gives CASSFRGATNYGYTF.

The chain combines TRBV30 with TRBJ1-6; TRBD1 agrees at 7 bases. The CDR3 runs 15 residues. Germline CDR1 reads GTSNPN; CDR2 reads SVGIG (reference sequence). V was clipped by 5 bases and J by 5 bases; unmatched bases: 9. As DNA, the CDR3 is TGTGCCTGGTTTCCGTTGACAGGGAATAATTCACCCCTCCACTTT. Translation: CAWFPLTGNNSPLHF.